The present entry profiles one T cell receptor beta chain with its context. Its antigen is still unknown. This CDR3 contains 13 residues. Germline V lookup: CDR1 SGHAT, CDR2 FQDESV (reference sequence). Trimming took off 4 bases at V and 1 base at J, with 7 bases between the two ends. The source of the sample is a study of cytomegalovirus exposure and HLA in healthy donors. Study results and caveats: Analyzed later, most CMV-associated TCR beta chains appeared HLA-restricted. Rare TCR sequences predominated, though certain public TCRs were found in many donors. TCR beta sequences reportedly predicted most subjects' HLA-A and HLA-B alleles accurately.

Amplification used 60 Vbeta primers and 13 Jbeta primers. The data were produced by immunoSEQ multiplex PCR, yet TCRdb's version contains in-frame clones alone and is incomplete. The sample yields some 120,000 clones, 75% seen once. This rearrangement joins TRBV11-1 to TRBJ1-1; D gene unclear. Source material: PBMCs. This clonotype originated in a woman between 18 and 29 years old in good health and CMV-seronegative. CDR3 DNA sequence: TGTGCCAGCAGCTCTATGAGGAACACTGAAGCTTTCTTT. Encoded protein: CASSSMRNTEAFF.